A selection of T cell receptor beta chains follows, all from one sample in a study of regulatory T cells in long-lasting Graves disease. TCRdb re-called the multiplex PCR reads with MiXCR, one entry per CDR3 protein. The sample contains 400,000 to 650,000 distinct CDR3 sequences, about 16% of which appear only once. These data also formed part of another study, on T cells in Graves' hyperthyroidism and ophthalmopathy.

The specimen was peripheral blood mononuclear cells (PBMCs), collected at new diagnosis, from a patient treated with antithyroid drugs. Source of these receptors: a middle-aged woman with Graves disease. CDR3s include the opening cysteine and the closing phenylalanine or tryptophan. Each record gives: CDR3 protein, CDR3 DNA, J gene, CDR3 length, V gene, D gene, clone size. A D gene is named only where the DNA matches it firmly. Size tells how often a clone was seen (once, few, many) or the class of an expanded clone, and some rows leave it out.

CASSQDTLAGREQFF,TGTGCCAGCAGCCAAGATACCCTAGCGGGGCGAGAGCAGTTCTTC,TRBJ2-1,15,TRBV3-1,TRBD2,NA
CASSQGGNLYGYTF,TGTGCCAGCAGCCAAGGTGGCAATCTCTATGGCTACACCTTC,TRBJ1-2,14,TRBV4-1,NA,NA
CATIRGQANYGYTF,TGTGCCACCATTCGGGGACAGGCTAACTATGGCTACACCTTC,TRBJ1-2,14,TRBV2,TRBD1,many
CASKTGTGVPYEQYF,TGTGCCAGCAAAACCGGGACAGGGGTCCCCTACGAGCAGTACTTC,TRBJ2-7,15,TRBV6-1,TRBD1,NA
CASSLSPVNEKLFF,TGCGCCAGCAGCCTAAGTCCAGTTAATGAAAAACTGTTTTTT,TRBJ1-4,14,TRBV5-1,NA,few
CASSIFPQASYEQYF,TGTGCCAGTAGTATCTTCCCCCAGGCCTCCTACGAGCAGTACTTC,TRBJ2-7,15,TRBV19,NA,few
CASSFREGQPQHF,TGTGCCAGCAGTTTCAGGGAGGGTCAGCCCCAGCATTTT,TRBJ1-5,13,TRBV6-5,NA,NA
CASSLQGRAYNEQFF,TGTGCCAGCAGCTTGCAGGGCAGGGCCTACAATGAGCAGTTCTTC,TRBJ2-1,15,TRBV5-1,NA,few
CSAISLGETVGEQYF,TGCAGTGCTATTAGTCTCGGGGAGACGGTGGGCGAGCAGTACTTC,TRBJ2-7,15,TRBV20-1,NA,many
CASSLQGNEKLFF,TGTGCCAGCAGCCTCCAGGGTAATGAAAAACTGTTTTTT,TRBJ1-4,13,TRBV3-1,NA,many
CSATDSWNTEAFF,TGCAGTGCAACGGACAGTTGGAACACTGAAGCTTTCTTT,TRBJ1-1,13,TRBV20-1,NA,many
CASSYGGDITEAFF,TGTGCCAGCAGTTACGGGGGAGATATCACTGAAGCTTTCTTT,TRBJ1-1,14,TRBV6-2/TRBV6-3,NA,many
CASSSDRGTGELFF,TGTGCCAGCAGTTCCGACAGGGGCACCGGGGAGCTGTTTTTT,TRBJ2-2,14,TRBV6-5,TRBD1,many
CASSGLAADNEQFF,TGTGCCAGCAGTGGACTAGCGGCAGACAATGAGCAGTTCTTC,TRBJ2-1,14,TRBV2,TRBD2,many
CSAPGQGADNYGYTF,TGCAGTGCCCCCGGACAGGGGGCCGATAACTATGGCTACACCTTC,TRBJ1-2,15,TRBV20-1,TRBD1,many
CASGLVVGDPSGNTIYF,TGTGCTAGTGGTTTGGTAGTAGGGGACCCCTCTGGAAACACCATATATTTT,TRBJ1-3,17,TRBV12-5,NA,NA
CASSSVPDSSGNTIYF,TGTGCCAGCAGCTCGGTTCCGGACAGCTCTGGAAACACCATATATTTT,TRBJ1-3,16,TRBV11-2,NA,few
CASSARLAISTDTQYF,TGCGCCAGCAGTGCCAGACTAGCGATTAGCACAGATACGCAGTATTTT,TRBJ2-3,16,TRBV10-1,TRBD2,few
CASHQDTDTQYF,TGTGCCAGCCACCAGGACACAGATACGCAGTATTTT,TRBJ2-3,12,TRBV12-3/TRBV12-4,NA,many
CASTFQGGREKLFF,TGTGCCAGTACCTTCCAAGGGGGCCGAGAAAAACTGTTTTTT,TRBJ1-4,14,TRBV19,TRBD1,NA
CASKSTGTDNSPLHF,TGTGCCAGCAAAAGTACCGGGACAGATAATTCACCCCTCCACTTT,TRBJ1-6,15,TRBV7-2,TRBD1,many
CASSLRALAGSDGELFF,TGTGCCAGCAGCTTGCGGGCACTAGCGGGGAGTGACGGGGAGCTGTTTTTT,TRBJ2-2,17,TRBV11-2,TRBD2,few
CAREGGSQPQHF,TGTGCCAGGGAGGGGGGGAGTCAGCCCCAGCATTTT,TRBJ1-5,12,TRBV19,NA,NA
CASSLGRRLNQPQHF,TGTGCCAGCAGCTTAGGTCGCAGGCTTAATCAGCCCCAGCATTTT,TRBJ1-5,15,TRBV11-2,NA,many
CASSIWGGAEGYTF,TGTGCCAGCAGCATCTGGGGGGGCGCAGAGGGCTACACCTTC,TRBJ1-2,14,TRBV7-2,NA,few
CASSPGTIEQYF,TGCGCCAGCAGCCCCGGGACAATCGAGCAGTACTTC,TRBJ2-7,12,TRBV4-1,NA,many
CSARSSEETQYF,TGCAGTGCTAGATCTAGCGAAGAGACCCAGTACTTC,TRBJ2-5,12,TRBV20-1,NA,many